This T cell receptor beta chain was sequenced for a study of T-cell reconstitution after alpha-beta-depleted transplantation in children. This clonotype was seen just once. For TCRbeta, the library was prepared with unique molecular identifiers. TCRdb reanalysed the PCR reads using MiXCR and keeps one entry per CDR3 protein. The sample shows approximately 340,000 distinct CDR3 sequences, under 13% of them seen only once. Germline CDR1 LGHNA, CDR2 YSLEER. The ends lost 1 base at V and 4 bases at J; junction bases unmatched: 6. The length of the CDR3 is 15 residues. The sequence was obtained from a human donor who donated a stem cell graft to a child with acute lymphoblastic leukemia. The source was PBMCs from the stem cell graft donor, collected from the stem cell graft. The gene calls are TRBV4-3 and TRBJ2-7; 8 bases match TRBD1. This CDR3 reads CASSQGPGGPYEQYF. The DNA for the CDR3 is TGCGCCAGCAGCCAAGGGCCAGGGGGCCCATACGAGCAGTACTTC.